This paragraph reports one T cell receptor (beta chain). Its antigen remains unidentified. The CDR3 runs to 10 residues. The germline gives CDR1 DFQATT, CDR2 SNEGSKA (reference sequence). The data are from a study of T-cell memory formation after mild COVID-19. Researchers used 5'RACE with constant-segment primers to make TCR alpha and TCR beta cDNA libraries that carry sample barcodes and UMIs. TCRdb reprocessed the 5' RACE reads via MiXCR and lists one record per CDR3 protein. The sample yields approximately 100,000 distinct CDR3 sequences, over 15% seen once. The study, taken as a whole, reports: Mainly CM and EM harbored the contracting CD4+ clones; mainly EMRA harbored the CD8+ ones. Day 15 to 85 contracting clones showed balanced CD4/CD8; later expanders leaned CD4+. The appearance of some responding clones in pre-infection memory suggested that cross-reactive memory joined.

The clonotype originates from an adult woman who had mild COVID-19 (a few samples of this study predate the infection). Cell type and time point are not known. V usage is TRBV20-1 and J usage is TRBJ2-1; D ambiguous. The material sequenced was PBMCs or a T cell subset sorted from them (not recorded which). The CDR3 DNA reads as TGCAGCCCCTGGCACAATGAGCAGTTCTTC. This codes for CSPWHNEQFF.